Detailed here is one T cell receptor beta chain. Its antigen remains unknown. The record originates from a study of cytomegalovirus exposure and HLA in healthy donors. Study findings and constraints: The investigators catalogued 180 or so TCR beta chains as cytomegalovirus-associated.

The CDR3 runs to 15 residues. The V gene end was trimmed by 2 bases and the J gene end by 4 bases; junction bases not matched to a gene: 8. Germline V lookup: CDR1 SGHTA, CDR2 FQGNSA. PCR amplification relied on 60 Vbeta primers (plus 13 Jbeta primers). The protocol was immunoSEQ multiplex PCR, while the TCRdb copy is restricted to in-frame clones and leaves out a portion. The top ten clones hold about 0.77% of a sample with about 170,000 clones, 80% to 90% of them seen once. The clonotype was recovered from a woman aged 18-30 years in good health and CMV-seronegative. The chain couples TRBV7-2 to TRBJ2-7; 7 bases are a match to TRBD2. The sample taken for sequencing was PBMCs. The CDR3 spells CASSLFLADKYEQYF. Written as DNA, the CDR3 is TGTGCCAGCAGCTTATTTCTAGCGGACAAATACGAGCAGTACTTC.